This T cell receptor beta chain is from a study of sequential checkpoint blockade in melanoma. Study details: 90 to 95 pretreatment tumor DNA samples were TCRβ immunosequenced. Over 20 patients had matched tumor biopsies before treatment and at week 13 after nivolumab or ipilimumab alone. Whole-study results and caveats: Patients with week-13 increases in T-cell fraction and clonality benefited about 30 times more often.

Comment on this clone: Antigen: not known.

TCRdb's copy holds only in-frame clones and misses some; the assay was immunoSEQ multiplex PCR. The sample carries fewer than 300 clones, roughly 15% recorded once. Stated treatment: randomized to nivolumab then ipilimumab (arm A) or the reverse (arm B). The V gene's germline CDR1 is KGHSH and CDR2 LQKENI. The length of the CDR3 is 16 residues. J was trimmed by 2 bases and V by 3 bases; bases with no gene match: 5. This clonotype originated in a human donor with melanoma. Specimen: tumor tissue (inferred from file names), collected from a patient given nivolumab and ipilimumab in sequence. J is TRBJ2-1 and V is TRBV18; 9 bases agree with TRBD2. CDR3 in amino acids: CASSPGSSGAYNEQFF. DNA for the CDR3: TGTGCCAGCTCACCTGGGTCTAGCGGGGCCTACAATGAGCAGTTCTTC.